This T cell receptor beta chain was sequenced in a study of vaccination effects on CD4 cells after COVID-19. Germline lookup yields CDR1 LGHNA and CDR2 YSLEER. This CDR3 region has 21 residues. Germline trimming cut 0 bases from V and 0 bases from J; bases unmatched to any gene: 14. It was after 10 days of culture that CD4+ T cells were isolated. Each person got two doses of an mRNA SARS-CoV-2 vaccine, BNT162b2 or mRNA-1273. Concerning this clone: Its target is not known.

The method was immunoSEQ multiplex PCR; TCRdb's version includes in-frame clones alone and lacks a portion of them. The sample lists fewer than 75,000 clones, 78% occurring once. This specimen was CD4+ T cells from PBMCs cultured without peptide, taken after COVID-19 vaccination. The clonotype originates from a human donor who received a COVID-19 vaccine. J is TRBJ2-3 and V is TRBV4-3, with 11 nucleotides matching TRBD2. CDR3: CASSQDRLAVAGGRSTDTQYF. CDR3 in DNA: TGCGCCAGCAGCCAAGATAGATTGGCGGTAGCGGGGGGGAGAAGCACAGATACGCAGTATTTT.